Sequencing of this T cell receptor (beta chain) was carried out in a study of CD8+CD57+ T cells in acquired aplastic anemia (dated by TCRdb to between 2017 and 2018). About the study as a whole: A mean of approximately 3 ug of DNA, ranging from about 0.19 to 30 ug, was extracted from sorted CD4+ and CD8+ cells. Mean read counts for healthy donor samples were 9 million to 10.8 million for CD4+ cells and 11.0 million for CD8+ cells.

This clonotype has more than one count but fewer than ten. The antigen it binds to is not known. No base qualities exist here, and no much larger clone lies one base off it. In this study, sorted CD4+ and CD8+ T cells from the blood of healthy subjects and of severe aplastic anemia patients had their TCR repertoires deep-sequenced. Ficoll-Paque density gradient centrifugation was used to isolate peripheral blood mononuclear cells. CD4+ and CD8+ T cells were sorted by FACS or magnetic beads before DNA extraction. Profiling of TCR beta VDJ combinations and CDR3 sequences used genomic DNA as the template. An Illumina HiSeq 2000 was the platform used for TCR repertoire sequencing. On the study's bioinformatics: TRBV/TRBJ rearrangement plots, CDR3 size and DJ length profiles, and Simpson's diversity index were used to evaluate the repertoires. The most abundant DNA sequence in the deep sequencing data was defined as the immunodominant clone. CDR3 amino acid sequences were checked for sharing between subjects and were compared against published repertoires and the VDJdb database. TCRdb took the public reads, trimmed them with fastp at Q25, ran MiXCR for clone calling and kept in-frame beta chains. When rows share a CDR3 protein, they turn into one entry using the most common DNA and genes. What appears here as the V and J calls and clone size reflects TCRdb's work, not the paper's. A total of fewer than 150,000 distinct CDR3 sequences appear in this sample, 48% of them only once. Clones ranked in the top ten supply 2% to 3% of the sample.

CDR1 LNHDA and CDR2 SQIVND were looked up in the germline V gene (reference sequence). The CDR3 sequence holds 14 residues, the cysteine and phenylalanine included. Of all the DNA, just the CDR3 is kept, 42 bases in frame from base 1. Germline trimming amounts to 2 bases on V and 5 bases on J, with 3 as the count of junction bases outside the gene matches. Results the study describes overall, beyond this receptor: Although roughly 29 CD8+ CDR3 sequences were shared by patients and controls, these sequences appeared highly expressed in patients and within the immunodominant clones of patients. CD8+ Simpson's diversity did not differ significantly between patients and healthy controls (P=0.060).

The sequence joins TRBV19 to TRBJ2-4; 7 bases in the junction line up with TRBD1. The TCR comes from a human donor in good health, serving as a control. The sequenced sample was sorted CD4+, CD8+, or CD8+CD57+ T cells (not recorded which) from PBMCs. In nucleotide form, the sequence is TGTGCCAGTAGTATACCGGGACAGCAAAACATTCAGTACTTC. Its protein is CASSIPGQQNIQYF.